The rows below give T cell receptor beta chains drawn from one sample of a study of blood T cell repertoires in COVID-19. The table came from immunoSEQ multiplex PCR; TCRdb's copy has only in-frame clones and leaves some out. The table has around 220,000 clones, about 80% seen once. What was sequenced was peripheral blood. These receptor sequences come from a woman older than 75 with COVID-19, enrolled during active disease. CDR3s include the opening cysteine and the closing phenylalanine or tryptophan.

CDR3 protein: CASSLADTEAFF; V gene: TRBV5-4
CDR3 protein: CASGRLAGTYEQYF; V gene: TRBV28
CDR3 protein: CASSFGGEKLFF; V gene: TRBV12-3/TRBV12-4
CDR3 protein: CASSGQKGFRVETQYF; V gene: TRBV2
CDR3 protein: CASTLGLAALKETQYF; V gene: TRBV7-3
CDR3 protein: CSVDQGGWEQFF; V gene: TRBV29-1
CDR3 protein: CASSFLTGNSNGYTF; V gene: TRBV5-5
CDR3 protein: CASSWDTTKLFF; V gene: TRBV12-3/TRBV12-4
CDR3 protein: CASISGGTVSSKPYGYTF; V gene: TRBV19
CDR3 protein: CASSQAVQPQHF; V gene: TRBV28
CDR3 protein: CASSPTGGTEAFF; V gene: TRBV6-6
CDR3 protein: CASSPGGSSYEQYF; V gene: TRBV5-1
CDR3 protein: CASREPGHPSPTGANVLTF; V gene: TRBV19
CDR3 protein: CASSGLAGRQETQYF; V gene: TRBV2
CDR3 protein: CASSPQGQGGNQPQHF; V gene: TRBV18
CDR3 protein: CASSYSKRGNTGELFF; V gene: TRBV6-5
CDR3 protein: CASSQEDAGGGEQYF; V gene: TRBV3-1/TRBV3-2
CDR3 protein: CASSFDTYGYTF; V gene: TRBV5-1
CDR3 protein: CASSLGGLYGYTF; V gene: TRBV7-2
CDR3 protein: CASSQDPPSGAGDTQYF; V gene: TRBV4-1
CDR3 protein: CASSSGQGSGYTF; V gene: TRBV28
CDR3 protein: CATGLGNQPQHF; V gene: TRBV19
CDR3 protein: CASSSASRRTEAFF; V gene: TRBV7-6
CDR3 protein: CASRRAGPSGETQYF; V gene: TRBV5-1
CDR3 protein: CASSWGLGTEAFF; V gene: TRBV6-5
CDR3 protein: CASSFEGLEVDQYF; V gene: TRBV5-1
CDR3 protein: CASSRGQNTEAFF; V gene: TRBV5-6
CDR3 protein: CASGRGVLMQQFF; V gene: TRBV9
CDR3 protein: CASSYGTGVGYTF; V gene: TRBV6-5
CDR3 protein: CASTPRVYEQYF; V gene: TRBV2
CDR3 protein: CASTPVFDSNQPQHF; V gene: TRBV27
CDR3 protein: CASSVGSRVDSGNTIYF; V gene: TRBV9
CDR3 protein: CASSREPSYGYTF; V gene: TRBV7-2
CDR3 protein: CASGGGLASAEQYF; V gene: TRBV2
CDR3 protein: CASSLASWQGGGYTF; V gene: TRBV13
CDR3 protein: CASSLGRGTEAFF; V gene: TRBV12-3/TRBV12-4
CDR3 protein: CASSVLAGGNEQFF; V gene: TRBV9
CDR3 protein: CASSRPGGKTGELFF; V gene: TRBV4-1
CDR3 protein: CASSESWGDEQFF; V gene: TRBV2
CDR3 protein: CASSQTPTGPETQYF; V gene: TRBV4-2
CDR3 protein: CASSYARGNQPQHF; V gene: TRBV27
CDR3 protein: CASNGDNTEAFF; V gene: TRBV5-1
CDR3 protein: CASSPHGTSGYEQYF; V gene: TRBV7-8
CDR3 protein: CASSQEGPNTEAFF; V gene: TRBV3-1/TRBV3-2
CDR3 protein: CASSQGLERQETQYF; V gene: TRBV3-1/TRBV3-2
CDR3 protein: CASSLRSSGETQYF; V gene: TRBV7-3